The TCR beta chain described here comes from a study of OX40 agonist ivuxolimab in advanced cancers. Context from the whole study: Ivuxolimab was an agonistic, fully human IgG2 monoclonal antibody directed against OX40 (CD134), a costimulatory receptor. Of the roughly 51 dose-escalation patients, hepatocellular carcinoma was present in about 19, melanoma in around 15, renal cell carcinoma in 9 and head and neck cancer in 9. Patients were allowed to have had prior anti-PD-1, anti-PD-L1 or anti-CTLA-4 therapy, and 40% to 45% of the dose-escalation patients had previously received checkpoint inhibitors. The monotherapy dose-escalation portion (N ≈ 50 patients) of the phase I ivuxolimab trial is reported in the paper. A male proportion of 75% to 85% and a mean age of approximately 61 years, ranging from 23 to 79, were recorded for the dose-escalation cohort. Peripheral TCRbeta sequencing was intended to test whether TCR sequence diversity was altered and clonal T-cell expansion was caused by ivuxolimab. Intravenous ivuxolimab was administered to patients every 2 weeks at six dose levels: 0.01, 0.1, 0.3, 1.5, 3 and 10 mg/kg. Partial responses were achieved by three dose-escalation patients, of whom one had hepatocellular carcinoma and two had cutaneous melanoma. Points the paper makes about the study in general: After ivuxolimab, CD8+ T cells had more expanded clones than CD4+ T cells on average. Partial responders in the 0.1-3.0 mg/kg groups had among the lowest normalized peripheral clonal expansion, especially among CD8+ T cells. Low levels of normalized T-cell clonal expansion were also seen in some patients who did not respond. At doses from 0.1 to 3.0 mg/kg, clonal expansion was seen in both CD4+ and CD8+ blood T cells between baseline and week 6. The antigen specificity of the peripheral T cells that underwent clonal expansion was not determined.

For sequencing of the TCRbeta CDR3 region, genomic DNA was extracted from the sorted cells. The immunoSEQ Assay was used to sequence the TCRbeta CDR3 regions. As stored in TCRdb, this immuneACCESS dataset retains in-frame rearrangements with V and J assigned. A fraction of the clones does not appear; measured against another copy, unresolved V genes explain less than half of the discrepancy, and the remainder lacks a known reason. The sample has 20,000 to 25,000 clones on record, approximately 82% of them singletons. Under 45% of the sample goes to the ten largest clones. As concerns this clone: Its binding antigen is unknown. Qualities for individual bases were not recorded, and no much larger clone is one base off.

Inclusive of the bounding cysteine and phenylalanine, the CDR3 is 15 residues long. Of the read, only the CDR3 DNA is kept; its 45 bases are in frame from base 1. Trimming at the junction amounts to 4 bases on V and 1 base on J, and the germline ends lie 12 bases apart. The germline V gene specifies SGHDT as CDR1 and YYEEEE as CDR2. The trial excluded patients who had a history of autoimmune disease or were on systemic immunosuppression. Peripheral blood for TCR sequencing was drawn from every dose cohort at baseline, at cycle 4 day 1 and at cycle 7 day 1. The samples were taken from a phase I, first-in-human, multicenter, open-label dose-escalation trial of ivuxolimab. Adults with locally advanced or metastatic melanoma, renal cell carcinoma, hepatocellular carcinoma or head and neck squamous cell carcinoma were enrolled in the trial. Before TCR sequencing, CD4+ T cells and CD8+ T cells from peripheral blood were sorted into separate populations.

This receptor chain uses TRBV5-6 and TRBJ1-5, with the D gene too uncertain to name. This TCR was sampled from an adult with an advanced solid tumor such as melanoma, head and neck, liver or kidney cancer. The input for sequencing was CD4+ or CD8+ T cells sorted from blood, taken in a trial of the OX40 agonist ivuxolimab. In nucleotide form, the sequence is TGTGCCAGCAGCCGGACGGGGATCAGCAATCAGCCCCAGCATTTT. Translated, it reads CASSRTGISNQPQHF.